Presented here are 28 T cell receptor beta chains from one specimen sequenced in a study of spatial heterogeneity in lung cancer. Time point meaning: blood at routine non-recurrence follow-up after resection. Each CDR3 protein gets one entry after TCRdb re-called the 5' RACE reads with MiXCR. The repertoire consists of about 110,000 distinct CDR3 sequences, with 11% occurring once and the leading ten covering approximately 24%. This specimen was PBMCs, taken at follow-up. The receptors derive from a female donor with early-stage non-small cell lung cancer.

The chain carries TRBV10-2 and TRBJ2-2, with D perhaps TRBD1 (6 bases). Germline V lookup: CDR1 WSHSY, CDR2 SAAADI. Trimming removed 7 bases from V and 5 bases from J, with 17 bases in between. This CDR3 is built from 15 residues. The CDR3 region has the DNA TGCGCCAGCAATGAACAGGGCTCTCCGACCGGGGAGCTGTTTTTT. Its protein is CASNEQGSPTGELFF.

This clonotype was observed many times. This chain's CDR3 is CASSLFSVTSGRNEQFF. For the CDR3, the DNA is TGTGCCAGCAGCTTGTTCTCGGTTACTAGCGGGAGGAATGAGCAGTTCTTC. V and J are TRBV11-2 and TRBJ2-1; 12 bases are shared with TRBD2. Germline CDR1 is SGHAT and CDR2 is FQNNGV. CDR3 length: 17 residues. Unmatched junction bases numbered 10, after V lost 3 bases and J lost 7 bases.

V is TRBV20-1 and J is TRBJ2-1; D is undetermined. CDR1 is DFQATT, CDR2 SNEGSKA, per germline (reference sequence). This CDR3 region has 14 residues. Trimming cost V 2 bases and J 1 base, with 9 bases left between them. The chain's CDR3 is CSARLWRSYNEQFF. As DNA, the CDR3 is TGCAGTGCTAGACTTTGGCGGTCCTACAATGAGCAGTTCTTC.

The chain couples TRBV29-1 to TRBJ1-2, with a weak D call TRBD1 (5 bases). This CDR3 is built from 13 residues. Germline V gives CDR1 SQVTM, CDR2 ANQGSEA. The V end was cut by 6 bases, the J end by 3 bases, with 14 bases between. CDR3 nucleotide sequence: TGCAGCGTCTCGGCAGGGCTGGACTATGGCTACACCTTC. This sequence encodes CSVSAGLDYGYTF.

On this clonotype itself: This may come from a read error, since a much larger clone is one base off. CDR3 in amino acids: CAISYGLDTEAFF. CDR3 coding DNA: TGTGCCATCAGTTACGGTCTGGACACTGAAGCTTTCTTT. This chain joins TRBV6-6 and TRBJ1-1; D gene uncertain. In germline, CDR1 is MNHNY, CDR2 SVGAGI (reference sequence). This CDR3 region has 13 residues.

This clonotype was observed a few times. Here the CDR3 reads CASSPRGNKAGETQYF. CDR3 nucleotide sequence: TGCGCCAGCAGCCCCCGGGGGAACAAGGCCGGAGAGACCCAGTACTTC. The gene calls are TRBV5-1 and TRBJ2-5; TRBD2 is a possible D gene (6 bases). The CDR3 has 16 amino acids. V was clipped by 4 bases and J by 4 bases, with 20 bases between them. Germline values: CDR1 SGHRS, CDR2 YFSETQ.

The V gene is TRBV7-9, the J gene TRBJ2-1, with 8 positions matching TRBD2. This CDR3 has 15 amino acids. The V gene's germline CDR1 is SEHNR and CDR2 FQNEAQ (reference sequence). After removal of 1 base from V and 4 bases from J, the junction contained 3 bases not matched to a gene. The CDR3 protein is CASSLVQREYNEQFF. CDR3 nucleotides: TGTGCCAGCAGCTTAGTCCAGCGGGAGTACAATGAGCAGTTCTTC.

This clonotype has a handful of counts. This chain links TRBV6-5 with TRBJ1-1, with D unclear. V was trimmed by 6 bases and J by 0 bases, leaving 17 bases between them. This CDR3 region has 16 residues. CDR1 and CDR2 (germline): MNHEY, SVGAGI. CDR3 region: CASRRTRTGLNTEAFF. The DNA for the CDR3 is TGTGCCAGCAGACGCACACGGACGGGCCTGAACACTGAAGCTTTCTTT.

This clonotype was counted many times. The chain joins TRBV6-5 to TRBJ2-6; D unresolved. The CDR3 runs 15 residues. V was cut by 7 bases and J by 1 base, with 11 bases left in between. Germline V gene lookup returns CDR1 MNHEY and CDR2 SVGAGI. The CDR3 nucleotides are TGTGCCAGCAACTCCTTGAAATCTGGGGCCAACGTCCTGACTTTC. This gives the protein CASNSLKSGANVLTF.

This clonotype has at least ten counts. This CDR3 reads CASSPRQTVTQYF. For the CDR3, the DNA is TGTGCCAGCAGCCCCCGTCAGACGGTGACCCAGTACTTC. V is TRBV11-2 and J is TRBJ2-5; D call uncertain. This CDR3 is 13 amino acids long. CDR1 SGHAT and CDR2 FQNNGV come from the germline V gene. V was shortened by 5 bases and J by 7 bases, with 14 bases between the two germline ends.

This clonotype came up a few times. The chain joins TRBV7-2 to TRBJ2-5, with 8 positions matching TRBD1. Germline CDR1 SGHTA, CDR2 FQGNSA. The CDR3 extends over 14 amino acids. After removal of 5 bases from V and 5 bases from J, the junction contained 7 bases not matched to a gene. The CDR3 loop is CASSPDRGSETQYF. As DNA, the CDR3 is TGTGCCAGCAGCCCCGACAGGGGTAGCGAGACCCAGTACTTC. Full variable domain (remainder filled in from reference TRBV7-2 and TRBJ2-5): GAGVSQSPSNKVTEKGKDVELRCDPISGHTALYWYRQSLGQGLEFLIYFQGNSAPDKSGLPSDRFSAERTGGSVSTLTIQRTQQEDSAVYLCASSPDRGSETQYFGPGTRLLVL.

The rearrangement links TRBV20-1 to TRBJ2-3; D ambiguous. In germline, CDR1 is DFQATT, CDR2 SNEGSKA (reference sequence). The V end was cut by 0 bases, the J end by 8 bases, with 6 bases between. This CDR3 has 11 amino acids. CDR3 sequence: CSARDGVTQYF. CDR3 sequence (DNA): TGCAGTGCTAGAGATGGGGTTACGCAGTATTTT.

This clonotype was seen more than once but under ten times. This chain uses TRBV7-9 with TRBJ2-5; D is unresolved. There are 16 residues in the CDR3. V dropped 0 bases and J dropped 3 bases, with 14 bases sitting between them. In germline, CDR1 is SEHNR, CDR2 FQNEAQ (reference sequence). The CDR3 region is CASSLAVGSQEETQYF. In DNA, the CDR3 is TGTGCCAGCAGCTTAGCGGTGGGATCCCAAGAAGAGACCCAGTACTTC.

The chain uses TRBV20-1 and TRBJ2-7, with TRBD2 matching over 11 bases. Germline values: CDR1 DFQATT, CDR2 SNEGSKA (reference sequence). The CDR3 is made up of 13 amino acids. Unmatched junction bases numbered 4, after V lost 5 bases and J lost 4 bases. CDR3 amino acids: CSAPLAGGYEQYF. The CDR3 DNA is TGCAGTGCTCCTTTAGCGGGAGGGTACGAGCAGTACTTC.

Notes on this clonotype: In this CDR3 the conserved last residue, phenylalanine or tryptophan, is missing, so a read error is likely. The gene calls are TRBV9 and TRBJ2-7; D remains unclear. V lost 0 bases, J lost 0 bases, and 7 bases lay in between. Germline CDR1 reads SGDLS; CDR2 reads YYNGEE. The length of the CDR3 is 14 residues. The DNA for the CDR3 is TGTGCCAGCAGCGTAGAGGTGGTCTCCTACGAGCAGTACCTC. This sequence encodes CASSVEVVSYEQYL.

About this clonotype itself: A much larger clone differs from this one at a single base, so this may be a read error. The CDR3 is CASSLLGLAEKETRYF. CDR3 bases: TGTGCCAGCAGTTTACTAGGACTAGCGGAAAAAGAGACCCGGTACTTC. The chain recombines TRBV12-3 or TRBV12-4 with TRBJ2-5; 10 bases fit TRBD2. The CDR3 spans 16 residues.

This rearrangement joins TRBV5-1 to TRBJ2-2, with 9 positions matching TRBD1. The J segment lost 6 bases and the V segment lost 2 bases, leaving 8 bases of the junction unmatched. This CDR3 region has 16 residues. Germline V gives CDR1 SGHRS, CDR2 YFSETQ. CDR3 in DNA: TGCGCCAGCAGCTTAGGGACAGGGATCGAATCCGGGGAGCTGTTTTTT. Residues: CASSLGTGIESGELFF.

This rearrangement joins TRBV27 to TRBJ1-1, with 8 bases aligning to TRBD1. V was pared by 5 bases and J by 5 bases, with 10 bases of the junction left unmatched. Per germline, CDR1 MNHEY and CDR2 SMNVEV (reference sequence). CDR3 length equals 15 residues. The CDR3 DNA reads TGTGCCAGCAGTCCTGCCAGGGGGCGCGATACTGAAGCTTTCTTT. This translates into CASSPARGRDTEAFF.

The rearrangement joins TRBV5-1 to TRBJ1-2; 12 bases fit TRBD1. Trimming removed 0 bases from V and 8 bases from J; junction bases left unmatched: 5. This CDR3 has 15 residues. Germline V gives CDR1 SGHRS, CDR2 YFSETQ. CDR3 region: CASSLEGQGARGYTF. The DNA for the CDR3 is TGCGCCAGCAGCTTGGAGGGACAGGGGGCGCGAGGCTACACCTTC.

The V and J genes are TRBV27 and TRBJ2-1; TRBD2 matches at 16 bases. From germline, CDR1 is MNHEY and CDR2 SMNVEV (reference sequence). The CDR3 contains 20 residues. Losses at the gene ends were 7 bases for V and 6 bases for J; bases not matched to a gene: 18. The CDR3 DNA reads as TGTGCCAGCATCAAGTTTGCCGTGGGGACTAGCGGGAGGGCTGGCAATGAGCAGTTCTTC. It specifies CASIKFAVGTSGRAGNEQFF.

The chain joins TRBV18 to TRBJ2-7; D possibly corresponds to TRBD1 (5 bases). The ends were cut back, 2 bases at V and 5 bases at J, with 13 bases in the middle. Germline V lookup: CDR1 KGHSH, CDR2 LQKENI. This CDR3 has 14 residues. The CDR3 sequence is CASSPAGWMDEQYF. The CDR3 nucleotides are TGTGCCAGCTCACCAGCAGGGTGGATGGACGAGCAGTACTTC.

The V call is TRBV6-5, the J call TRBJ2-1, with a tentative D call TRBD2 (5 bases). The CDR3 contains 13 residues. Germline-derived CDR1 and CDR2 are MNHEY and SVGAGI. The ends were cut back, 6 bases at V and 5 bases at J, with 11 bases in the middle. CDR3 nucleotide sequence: TGTGCCAGCAGGGCGACTACCAACAATGAGCAGTTCTTC. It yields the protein CASRATTNNEQFF.

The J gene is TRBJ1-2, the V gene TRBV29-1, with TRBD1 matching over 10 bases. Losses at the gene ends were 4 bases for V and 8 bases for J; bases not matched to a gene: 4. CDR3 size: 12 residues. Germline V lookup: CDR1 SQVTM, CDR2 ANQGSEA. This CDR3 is CSVGDRGQGYTF. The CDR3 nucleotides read TGCAGCGTTGGAGACAGGGGGCAAGGCTACACCTTC. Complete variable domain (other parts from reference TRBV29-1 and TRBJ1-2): SAVISQKPSRDICQRGTSLTIQCQVDSQVTMMFWYRQQPGQSLTLIATANQGSEATYESGFVIDKFPISRPNLTFSTLTVSNMSPEDSSIYLCSVGDRGQGYTFGSGTRLTVV.

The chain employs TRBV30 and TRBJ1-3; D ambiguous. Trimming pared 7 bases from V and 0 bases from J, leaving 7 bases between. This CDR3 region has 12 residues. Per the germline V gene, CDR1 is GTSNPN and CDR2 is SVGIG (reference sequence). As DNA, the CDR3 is TGTGCCTCCCAAAACTCTGGAAACACCATATATTTT. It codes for CASQNSGNTIYF.

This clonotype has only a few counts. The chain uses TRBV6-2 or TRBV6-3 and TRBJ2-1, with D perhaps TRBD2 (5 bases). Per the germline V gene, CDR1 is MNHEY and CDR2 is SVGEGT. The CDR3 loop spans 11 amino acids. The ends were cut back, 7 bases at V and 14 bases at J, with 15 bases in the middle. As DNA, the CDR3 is TGTGCCAGCACGGGATTGGTGTTCAAGTTCTTC. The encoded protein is CASTGLVFKFF.

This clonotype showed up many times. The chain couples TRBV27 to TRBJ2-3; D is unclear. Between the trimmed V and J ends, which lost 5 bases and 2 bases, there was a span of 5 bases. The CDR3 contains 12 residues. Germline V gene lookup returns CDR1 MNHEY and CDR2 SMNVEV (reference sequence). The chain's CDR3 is CASSTLTDTQYF. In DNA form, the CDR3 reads TGTGCCAGCAGTACACTCACAGATACGCAGTATTTT.

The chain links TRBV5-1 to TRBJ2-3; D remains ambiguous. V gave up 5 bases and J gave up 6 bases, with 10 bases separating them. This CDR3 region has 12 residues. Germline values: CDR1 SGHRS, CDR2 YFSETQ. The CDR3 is CASRSAFDTQYF. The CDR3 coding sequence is TGCGCCAGCAGATCAGCATTCGATACGCAGTATTTT. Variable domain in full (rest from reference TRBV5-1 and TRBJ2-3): KAGVTQTPRYLIKTRGQQVTLSCSPISGHRSVSWYQQTPGQGLQFLFEYFSETQRNKGNFPGRFSGRQFSNSRSEMNVSTLELGDSALYLCASRSAFDTQYFGPGTRLTVL.

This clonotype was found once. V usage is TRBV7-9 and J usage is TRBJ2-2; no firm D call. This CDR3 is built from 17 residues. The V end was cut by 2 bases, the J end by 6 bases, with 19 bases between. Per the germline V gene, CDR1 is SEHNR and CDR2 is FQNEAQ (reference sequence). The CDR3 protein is CASSLQYSPPGPGELFF. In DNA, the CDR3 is TGTGCCAGCAGCTTACAGTACTCCCCGCCCGGACCCGGGGAGCTGTTTTTT.